There are a few counts of the clone carrying this T cell receptor beta chain. The data are from a study of blood T cell repertoires in COVID-19. Looking at the study overall: Material from acute and convalescent COVID-19 was sourced from the United States, Italy and Spain.

CDR1 and CDR2 (germline): MNHEY, SVGEGT. Deletions cut 6 bases from V and 8 bases from J, with 22 bases between. The CDR3 is made up of 15 amino acids. Some clones are missing from TCRdb's copy, which holds only in-frame ones; the method was immunoSEQ multiplex PCR. The table has approximately 250,000 clones, roughly 90% seen once. This receptor was identified in a man aged 25-40 years with active or convalescent COVID-19. The V gene is TRBV6-2 or TRBV6-3, the J gene TRBJ1-2; D is unresolved. The specimen sequenced was peripheral blood. In DNA form, the CDR3 reads TGTGCCAGCAGCCCGCGATCCCCAGCGGGAGGGGGCTACACCTTC. Translating gives CASSPRSPAGGGYTF.